This TCR beta chain was recorded in a study of T-cell reconstitution after alpha-beta-depleted transplantation in children. The authors prepared the TCRbeta library with unique molecular identifiers. TCRdb fed the PCR reads into MiXCR, producing one record per CDR3 protein. The data contain 450,000 to 600,000 distinct CDR3 sequences, around a third of them singletons. Trimming pared 4 bases from V and 3 bases from J, leaving 13 bases between. The CDR3 is 14 amino acids. CDR1 and CDR2 (germline): SGHKS, YYEKEE (reference sequence). V and J are TRBV5-5 and TRBJ2-5, with TRBD2 as a possible D gene (6 bases). The input for sequencing was PBMCs from the stem cell graft donor, taken from the stem cell graft. The TCR was taken from a human donor who donated a stem cell graft to a child with aplastic anemia. CDR3 protein: CASSPLAGKETQYF. Here the CDR3 DNA reads TGTGCCAGCAGCCCCCTTGCGGGAAAAGAGACCCAGTACTTC. Looking up the rest from reference TRBV5-5 and TRBJ2-5 gives the full variable domain: DAGVTQSPTHLIKTRGQQVTLRCSPISGHKSVSWYQQVLGQGPQFIFQYYEKEERGRGNFPDRFSARQFPNYSSELNVNALLLGDSALYLCASSPLAGKETQYFGPGTRLLVL.